These T cell receptor beta chains were read from a single sample in a study of multiple sclerosis patients with progressive multifocal leukoencephalopathy. Repertoires were generated with immunoSEQ multiplex PCR, while TCRdb's copy carries only in-frame clones and drops some. The sample yields 25,000 to 35,000 clones, about 90% seen once. Source: PBMCs, taken from a patient treated with natalizumab. The receptor set was obtained from a human donor with progressive multifocal leukoencephalopathy. CDR3s include the opening cysteine and the closing phenylalanine or tryptophan. A D gene is named only where the DNA matches it firmly. Rows give clone size only sometimes, using once, few, many, or a class for an expanded clone.

d_call: NA
v_call: TRBV19
clone_size: few
j_call: TRBJ2-7
cdr3_nt: TGTGCCAGTAGTCTCAGCGTCGAGCAGTACTTC
cdr3_aa: CASSLSVEQYF

d_call: NA
v_call: TRBV28
clone_size: NA
j_call: TRBJ1-5
cdr3_nt: TGTGCCAGCTCCCGGGCAGGGGATCAATTGCAAAGCAATCAGCCCCAGCATTTT
cdr3_aa: CASSRAGDQLQSNQPQHF

d_call: NA
v_call: TRBV7-2
clone_size: NA
j_call: TRBJ2-5
cdr3_nt: TGTGCCAGCAGCTTAGGAGACAGGAAAAAAGAGACCCAGTACTTC
cdr3_aa: CASSLGDRKKETQYF

d_call: NA
v_call: TRBV5-6
clone_size: NA
j_call: TRBJ1-2
cdr3_nt: TGTGCCAGCGCGGTGAGCGGGGCTAACTATGGCTACACCTTC
cdr3_aa: CASAVSGANYGYTF

d_call: TRBD1
v_call: TRBV18
clone_size: NA
j_call: TRBJ1-6
cdr3_nt: TGTGCCAGCTCACCACGGCCGGGACAGGGGGCAAGTAATTCACCCCTCCACTTT
cdr3_aa: CASSPRPGQGASNSPLHF

d_call: NA
v_call: TRBV28
clone_size: NA
j_call: TRBJ1-3
cdr3_nt: TGTGCCGGATCTTTAGGGGGGACTGGAAACACCATATATTTT
cdr3_aa: CAGSLGGTGNTIYF

d_call: NA
v_call: TRBV7-7
clone_size: NA
j_call: TRBJ2-2
cdr3_nt: TGTGCTAGCAGCTTAGGGCTATCTGCCGGGGAGCTGTTTTTT
cdr3_aa: CASSLGLSAGELFF

d_call: NA
v_call: TRBV6-5
clone_size: few
j_call: TRBJ2-2
cdr3_nt: TGTGCCAGCAGTTATGCGGGCGGGGAGCTGTTTTTT
cdr3_aa: CASSYAGGELFF

d_call: NA
v_call: TRBV18
clone_size: NA
j_call: TRBJ1-5
cdr3_nt: TGTGCCAGCTCACCACCGGGCCCAGGTCAAGGGCCCCAGCATTTT
cdr3_aa: CASSPPGPGQGPQHF

d_call: TRBD2
v_call: TRBV5-4
clone_size: NA
j_call: TRBJ2-3
cdr3_nt: TGTGCCAGCAGCCATATAGCGGGAGAGCCAGATACGCAGTATTTT
cdr3_aa: CASSHIAGEPDTQYF

d_call: NA
v_call: TRBV29-1
clone_size: NA
j_call: TRBJ2-2
cdr3_nt: TGCAGCGGAACTCGGAGGGGGCGCGGCACCGGGGAGCTGTTTTTT
cdr3_aa: CSGTRRGRGTGELFF

d_call: TRBD2
v_call: TRBV6-1
clone_size: NA
j_call: TRBJ2-1
cdr3_nt: TGTGCCAGCAGTGTACCCAGACTAGCGGGAGACAATGAGCAGTTCTTC
cdr3_aa: CASSVPRLAGDNEQFF

d_call: NA
v_call: TRBV5-6
clone_size: once
j_call: TRBJ1-1
cdr3_nt: TGTGCCAGCAGCTTATCAGGGAGGCAGGTTACTGAAGCTTTCTTT
cdr3_aa: CASSLSGRQVTEAFF

d_call: NA
v_call: TRBV27
clone_size: NA
j_call: TRBJ2-2
cdr3_nt: TGTGCCAGCAGTTTTGGGGGTTTCCGCACCGGGGAGCTGTTTTTT
cdr3_aa: CASSFGGFRTGELFF

d_call: NA
v_call: TRBV18
clone_size: NA
j_call: TRBJ1-4
cdr3_nt: TGTGCCAGCTCTTCGACAGCCATAGAAAAACTGTTTTTT
cdr3_aa: CASSSTAIEKLFF

d_call: NA
v_call: TRBV25-1
clone_size: once
j_call: TRBJ2-7
cdr3_nt: TGTGCCAGCAGTGAGGTCTTGGGACGTGGGTCCTACGAGCAGTACTTC
cdr3_aa: CASSEVLGRGSYEQYF

d_call: NA
v_call: TRBV28
clone_size: few
j_call: TRBJ1-3
cdr3_nt: TGTGCCAGCAGTTTGGGGGGCCGTAGCTCTGGAAACACCATATATTTT
cdr3_aa: CASSLGGRSSGNTIYF

d_call: NA
v_call: TRBV14
clone_size: few
j_call: TRBJ1-1
cdr3_nt: TGTGCCAGCAGCCAAATTCGGAGTAGGGCTTTCTTT
cdr3_aa: CASSQIRSRAFF

d_call: NA
v_call: TRBV7-2
clone_size: NA
j_call: TRBJ1-1
cdr3_nt: TGTGCCAGCAGCCCCATGCGACAGGATTTGAACACTGAAGCTTTCTTT
cdr3_aa: CASSPMRQDLNTEAFF

d_call: TRBD2
v_call: TRBV18
clone_size: NA
j_call: TRBJ2-1
cdr3_nt: TGTGCCAGCGAAGCCGGGACTAGCTCCAATGAGCAGTTCTTC
cdr3_aa: CASEAGTSSNEQFF

d_call: TRBD2
v_call: TRBV19
clone_size: NA
j_call: TRBJ2-4
cdr3_nt: TGTGCCAGTAGTTCCGCCGTAACTCCGGGACTAATGGCGGGAGGAAAAAACATTCAGTACTTC
cdr3_aa: CASSSAVTPGLMAGGKNIQYF

d_call: NA
v_call: TRBV5-6
clone_size: few
j_call: TRBJ1-4
cdr3_nt: TGTGCCAGCAGGAGGGGGGGACCCACAACTAATGAAAAACTGTTTTTT
cdr3_aa: CASRRGGPTTNEKLFF

d_call: NA
v_call: TRBV7-2
clone_size: NA
j_call: TRBJ2-7
cdr3_nt: TGTGCCAGCAGCTCGACCGGCTACGAGCAGTACTTC
cdr3_aa: CASSSTGYEQYF

d_call: NA
v_call: TRBV7-9
clone_size: few
j_call: TRBJ2-7
cdr3_nt: TGTGCCAGCAGCATGACGACAGGATTGTACTCCTACGAGCAGTACTTC
cdr3_aa: CASSMTTGLYSYEQYF

d_call: NA
v_call: TRBV5-6
clone_size: NA
j_call: TRBJ1-5
cdr3_nt: TGTGCCAGCAGCTTTGGGCGGGACCAACGGGGGCAGCCCCAGCATTTT
cdr3_aa: CASSFGRDQRGQPQHF

d_call: NA
v_call: TRBV14
clone_size: NA
j_call: TRBJ1-1
cdr3_nt: TGTGCCAGCAGCCACAGGGTATCGACTGAAGCTTTCTTT
cdr3_aa: CASSHRVSTEAFF

d_call: NA
v_call: TRBV5-4
clone_size: NA
j_call: TRBJ2-3
cdr3_nt: TGTGCCAGCAGCCTGGGAGGCGGGAGCACAGATACGCAGTATTTT
cdr3_aa: CASSLGGGSTDTQYF

d_call: NA
v_call: TRBV11-2
clone_size: NA
j_call: TRBJ2-1
cdr3_nt: TGTGCCAGCAGCCGTCCGGGTTTAGGATCCTACAATGAGCAGTTCTTC
cdr3_aa: CASSRPGLGSYNEQFF

d_call: NA
v_call: TRBV29-1
clone_size: NA
j_call: TRBJ2-3
cdr3_nt: TGCAGCGTTTTTCCCGGCAGGGGGGTTACAGATACGCAGTATTTT
cdr3_aa: CSVFPGRGVTDTQYF

d_call: NA
v_call: TRBV30
clone_size: NA
j_call: TRBJ2-3
cdr3_nt: TGTGCCTGGAGACGAGACAGCCTCACAGATACGCAGTATTTT
cdr3_aa: CAWRRDSLTDTQYF

d_call: TRBD1
v_call: TRBV28
clone_size: NA
j_call: TRBJ1-5
cdr3_nt: TGTGCCAGCAGTCCCGGGACAGGGTATCAGCCCCAGCATTTT
cdr3_aa: CASSPGTGYQPQHF

d_call: NA
v_call: TRBV5-1
clone_size: NA
j_call: TRBJ2-1
cdr3_nt: TGCGCCAGCAGCCTTAAGCGCGGGACATACAATGAGCAGTTCTTC
cdr3_aa: CASSLKRGTYNEQFF

d_call: NA
v_call: TRBV5-1
clone_size: NA
j_call: TRBJ1-2
cdr3_nt: TGCGCCAGCAGCGTAAGGGGCAATAGCTACACCTTC
cdr3_aa: CASSVRGNSYTF

d_call: NA
v_call: TRBV9
clone_size: NA
j_call: TRBJ1-3
cdr3_nt: TGTGCCAGCAGCGAGAGAGACTCTGGAAACACCATATATTTT
cdr3_aa: CASSERDSGNTIYF

d_call: TRBD1
v_call: TRBV28
clone_size: NA
j_call: TRBJ1-4
cdr3_nt: TGTGCCAGCAGTTCGCCGACAGGGACTAATGAAAAACTGTTTTTT
cdr3_aa: CASSSPTGTNEKLFF

d_call: NA
v_call: TRBV27
clone_size: few
j_call: TRBJ1-2
cdr3_nt: TGTGCCAGCAGTTTAGTGGGCTGGGGCTATGGCTACACCTTC
cdr3_aa: CASSLVGWGYGYTF

d_call: NA
v_call: TRBV28
clone_size: NA
j_call: TRBJ2-7
cdr3_nt: TGTGCCAGCAGTTTAGAGGGACGAACGCGGGAGCAGTACTTC
cdr3_aa: CASSLEGRTREQYF

d_call: NA
v_call: TRBV6-5
clone_size: NA
j_call: TRBJ2-1
cdr3_nt: TGTGCCAGCAGCCGAACAGGGTCACCCTACAATGAGCAGTTCTTC
cdr3_aa: CASSRTGSPYNEQFF

d_call: TRBD1
v_call: TRBV25-1
clone_size: NA
j_call: TRBJ2-1
cdr3_nt: TGTGCCAGCAGTGCAGGGGGCGAGCAGTTCTTC
cdr3_aa: CASSAGGEQFF

d_call: NA
v_call: TRBV2
clone_size: NA
j_call: TRBJ1-1
cdr3_nt: TGTGCCAGCACCAGAAGCGGGGATACTGAAGCTTTCTTT
cdr3_aa: CASTRSGDTEAFF

d_call: NA
v_call: TRBV19
clone_size: once
j_call: TRBJ1-2
cdr3_nt: TGTGCCAGTAGTATAGATCAAAGGCCTTATTGGGGCTACACCTTC
cdr3_aa: CASSIDQRPYWGYTF

d_call: TRBD1
v_call: TRBV7-2
clone_size: once
j_call: TRBJ1-1
cdr3_nt: TGTGCCAGCAGCAGGACAGGGGGCGATCTTGAAGCTTTCTTT
cdr3_aa: CASSRTGGDLEAFF

d_call: NA
v_call: TRBV29-1
clone_size: NA
j_call: TRBJ1-2
cdr3_nt: TGCTCGTGTGACTATGGCTACACCTTC
cdr3_aa: CSCDYGYTF

d_call: NA
v_call: TRBV7-7
clone_size: NA
j_call: TRBJ2-1
cdr3_nt: TGTGCCAGCAGCTTAGGCGCTAGCGCTTACAATGAGCAGTTCTTC
cdr3_aa: CASSLGASAYNEQFF

d_call: TRBD1
v_call: TRBV10-2
clone_size: NA
j_call: TRBJ2-7
cdr3_nt: TGCGCCAGCAGTGGACTGGACAGGGCATTTAACGAGCAGTACTTC
cdr3_aa: CASSGLDRAFNEQYF

d_call: TRBD2
v_call: TRBV12-5
clone_size: NA
j_call: TRBJ2-7
cdr3_nt: TGTGCTAGTGGTTTGAGCGGGGCTGGAGAACGCCGTTCCTACGAGCAGTACTTC
cdr3_aa: CASGLSGAGERRSYEQYF

d_call: TRBD2
v_call: TRBV11-2
clone_size: NA
j_call: TRBJ2-7
cdr3_nt: TGTGCCAGCAGCTTAGGAGCGGGAGCTACTCCCTACGAGCAGTACTTC
cdr3_aa: CASSLGAGATPYEQYF

d_call: NA
v_call: TRBV7-2
clone_size: once
j_call: TRBJ2-1
cdr3_nt: TGTGCCAGCAGCCAGGGTGGGGGATACAATGAGCAGTTCTTC
cdr3_aa: CASSQGGGYNEQFF

d_call: NA
v_call: TRBV6-4
clone_size: few
j_call: TRBJ1-1
cdr3_nt: TGTGCCAGCAGTCCGGGCCCTTCACCCGCTGAAGCTTTCTTT
cdr3_aa: CASSPGPSPAEAFF

d_call: NA
v_call: TRBV19
clone_size: NA
j_call: TRBJ1-1
cdr3_nt: TGTGCCAGTATGACGCGACCCGGGAAACGAACTGAAGCTTTCTTT
cdr3_aa: CASMTRPGKRTEAFF

d_call: NA
v_call: TRBV4-3
clone_size: NA
j_call: TRBJ2-6
cdr3_nt: TGCGCCAGCAGGAGGGGACCCTCTGGGGCCAACGTCCTGACTTTC
cdr3_aa: CASRRGPSGANVLTF

d_call: NA
v_call: TRBV6-1
clone_size: NA
j_call: TRBJ2-3
cdr3_nt: TGTGCCAGCAGTGGGGGGGGCCGCACAGATACGCAGTATTTT
cdr3_aa: CASSGGGRTDTQYF

d_call: NA
v_call: TRBV14
clone_size: once
j_call: TRBJ1-4
cdr3_nt: TGTGCCAGCAGCCAAGATATGAAAAAACTGTTTTTT
cdr3_aa: CASSQDMKKLFF